This T cell receptor (beta chain) is from a study of OX40 agonist ivuxolimab in advanced cancers. Concerning this clone itself: The antigen is not known.

The germline V gene encodes CDR1 ENHRY and CDR2 SYGVKD. The CDR3 totals 15 residues. The V gene lost 6 bases and the J gene lost 1 base, with 13 bases spanning the gap. Only in-frame clones appear in the TCRdb table, and some are missing; sequencing was by immunoSEQ multiplex PCR. The table lists 65,000 to 100,000 clones, roughly 80% of them singletons. The study, taken as a whole, reports: In general, CD8+ T cells held more expanded clones than CD4+ did, on average.

The material was CD4+ or CD8+ T cells sorted from blood, obtained in a trial of the OX40 agonist ivuxolimab. The sequence was obtained from an adult with an advanced solid tumor such as melanoma, head and neck, liver or kidney cancer. The J gene is TRBJ1-5, the V gene TRBV10-3; tentative D call: TRBD1 (6 bases). This CDR3 is CAISKTGSSNQPQHF. As DNA, the CDR3 is TGTGCCATCAGCAAGACAGGCTCAAGCAATCAGCCCCAGCATTTT.